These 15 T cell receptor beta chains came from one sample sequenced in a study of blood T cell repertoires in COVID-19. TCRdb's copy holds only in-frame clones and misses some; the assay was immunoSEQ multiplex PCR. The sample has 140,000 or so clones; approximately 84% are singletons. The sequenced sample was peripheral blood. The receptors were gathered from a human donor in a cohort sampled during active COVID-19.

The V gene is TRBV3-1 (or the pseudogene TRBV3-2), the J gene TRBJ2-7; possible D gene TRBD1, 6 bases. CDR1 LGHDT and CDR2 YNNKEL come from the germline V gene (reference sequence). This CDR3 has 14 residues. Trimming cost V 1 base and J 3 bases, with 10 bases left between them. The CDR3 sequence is CASSQGTESYEQYF. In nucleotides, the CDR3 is TGTGCCAGCAGCCAAGGGACAGAGAGCTACGAGCAGTACTTC.

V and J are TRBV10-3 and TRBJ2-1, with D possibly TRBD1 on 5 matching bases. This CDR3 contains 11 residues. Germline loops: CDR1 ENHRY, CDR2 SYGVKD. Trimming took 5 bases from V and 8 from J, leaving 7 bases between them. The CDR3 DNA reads TGTGCCATCAGTAAAGGGGATGAGCAGTTCTTC. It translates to CAISKGDEQFF.

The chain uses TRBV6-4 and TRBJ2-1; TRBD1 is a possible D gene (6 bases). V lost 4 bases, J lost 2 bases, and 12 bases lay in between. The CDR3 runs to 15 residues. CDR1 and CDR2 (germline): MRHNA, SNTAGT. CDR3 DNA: TGTGCCAGCAGTGGCGAACCAGGGGCCTACAATGAGCAGTTCTTC. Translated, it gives CASSGEPGAYNEQFF.

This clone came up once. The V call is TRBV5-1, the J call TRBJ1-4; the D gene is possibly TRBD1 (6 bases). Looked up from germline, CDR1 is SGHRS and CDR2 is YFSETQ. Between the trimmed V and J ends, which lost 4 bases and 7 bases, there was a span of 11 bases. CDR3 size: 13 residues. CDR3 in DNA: TGCGCCAGCAGCATACTACAGGGTGAAAAACTGTTTTTT. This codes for CASSILQGEKLFF. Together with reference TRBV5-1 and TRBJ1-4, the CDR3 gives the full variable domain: KAGVTQTPRYLIKTRGQQVTLSCSPISGHRSVSWYQQTPGQGLQFLFEYFSETQRNKGNFPGRFSGRQFSNSRSEMNVSTLELGDSALYLCASSILQGEKLFFGSGTQLSVL.

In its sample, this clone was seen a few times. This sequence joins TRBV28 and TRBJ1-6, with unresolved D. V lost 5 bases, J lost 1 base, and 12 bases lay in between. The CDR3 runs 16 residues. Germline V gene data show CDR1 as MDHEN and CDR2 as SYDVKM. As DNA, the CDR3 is TGTGCCAGCAGTCCTTATACCGGGTCCTATAATTCACCCCTCCACTTT. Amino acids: CASSPYTGSYNSPLHF.

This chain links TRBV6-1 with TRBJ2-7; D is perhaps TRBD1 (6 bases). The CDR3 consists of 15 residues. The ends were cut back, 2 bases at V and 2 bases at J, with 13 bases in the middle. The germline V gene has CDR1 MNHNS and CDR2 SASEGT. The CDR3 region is CASSESPGQAYEQYF. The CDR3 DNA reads TGTGCCAGCAGTGAATCGCCGGGACAAGCCTACGAGCAGTACTTC.

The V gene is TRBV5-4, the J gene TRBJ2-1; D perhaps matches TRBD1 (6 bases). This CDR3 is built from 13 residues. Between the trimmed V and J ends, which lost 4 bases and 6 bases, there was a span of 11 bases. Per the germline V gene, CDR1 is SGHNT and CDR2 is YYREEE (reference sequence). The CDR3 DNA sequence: TGTGCCAGCAGCACTGGACAGAGCAATGAGCAGTTCTTC. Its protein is CASSTGQSNEQFF.

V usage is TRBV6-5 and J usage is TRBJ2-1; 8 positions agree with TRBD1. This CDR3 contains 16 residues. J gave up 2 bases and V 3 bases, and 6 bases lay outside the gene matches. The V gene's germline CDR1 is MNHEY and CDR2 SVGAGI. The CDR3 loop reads CASSYRQGLTYNEQFF. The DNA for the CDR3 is TGTGCCAGCAGTTATCGACAGGGGTTGACCTACAATGAGCAGTTCTTC.

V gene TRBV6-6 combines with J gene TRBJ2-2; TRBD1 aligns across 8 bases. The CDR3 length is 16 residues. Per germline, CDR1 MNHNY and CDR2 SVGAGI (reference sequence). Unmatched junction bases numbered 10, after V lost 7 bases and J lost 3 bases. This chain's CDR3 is CASNKQGDMDTGELFF. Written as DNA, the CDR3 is TGTGCCAGCAATAAACAGGGGGATATGGACACCGGGGAGCTGTTTTTT.

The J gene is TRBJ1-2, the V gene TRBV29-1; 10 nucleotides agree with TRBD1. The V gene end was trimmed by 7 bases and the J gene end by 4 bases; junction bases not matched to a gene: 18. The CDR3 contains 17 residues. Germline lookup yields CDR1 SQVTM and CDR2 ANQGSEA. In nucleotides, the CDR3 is TGCAGCGATTTTTCATTTAAGGGGACAGGGGATCGCTATGGCTACACCTTC. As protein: CSDFSFKGTGDRYGYTF.

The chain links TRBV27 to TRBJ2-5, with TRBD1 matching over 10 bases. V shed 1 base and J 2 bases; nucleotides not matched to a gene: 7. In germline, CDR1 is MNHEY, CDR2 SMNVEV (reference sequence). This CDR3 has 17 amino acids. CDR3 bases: TGTGCCAGCAGTTTATATGGGACAGGGGCATTTCAAGAGACCCAGTACTTC. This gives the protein CASSLYGTGAFQETQYF.

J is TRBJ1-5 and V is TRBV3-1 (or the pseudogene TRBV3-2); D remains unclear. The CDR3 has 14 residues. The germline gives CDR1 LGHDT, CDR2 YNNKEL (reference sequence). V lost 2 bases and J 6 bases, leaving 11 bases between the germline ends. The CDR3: CASSQYQIGQPQHF. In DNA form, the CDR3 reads TGTGCCAGCAGCCAATACCAAATCGGTCAGCCCCAGCATTTT.

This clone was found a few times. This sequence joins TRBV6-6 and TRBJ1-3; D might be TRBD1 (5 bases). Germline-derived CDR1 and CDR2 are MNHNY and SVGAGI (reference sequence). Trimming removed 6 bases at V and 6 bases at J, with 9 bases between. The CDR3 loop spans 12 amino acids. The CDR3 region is CASRTAKNTIYF. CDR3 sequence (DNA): TGTGCCAGCAGGACAGCAAAAAACACCATATATTTT.

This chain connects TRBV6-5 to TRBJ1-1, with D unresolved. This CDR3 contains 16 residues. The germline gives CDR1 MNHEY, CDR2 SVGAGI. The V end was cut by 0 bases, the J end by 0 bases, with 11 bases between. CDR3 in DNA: TGTGCCAGCAGTTACTCTCCGGTGCCCATGAACACTGAAGCTTTCTTT. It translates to CASSYSPVPMNTEAFF.

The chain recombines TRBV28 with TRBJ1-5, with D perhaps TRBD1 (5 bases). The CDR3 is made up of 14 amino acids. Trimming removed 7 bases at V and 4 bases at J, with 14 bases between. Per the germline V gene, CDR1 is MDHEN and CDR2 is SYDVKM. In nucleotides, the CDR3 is TGTGCCAGCATAGAGTCAGGGTGGAATCAGCCCCAGCATTTT. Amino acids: CASIESGWNQPQHF.